The clone carrying this TCR beta chain occurred a few times. Its target is not known. The CDR3 spans 14 residues. Trimming removed 0 bases at V and 7 bases at J, with 9 bases between. Germline values: CDR1 LGHNA, CDR2 YSLEER. The data stem from a study of blood T cells in healthy people across ages. A J-beta primer mix and a sample-barcoded 5' primer were used in a second PCR of about 7 to 12 cycles. Any given sample supplied a minimum of 2.5 million CDR3-containing paired-end reads. TCRdb re-called the 5' RACE reads through MiXCR, storing one row per CDR3 protein. The top ten hold about 30% of the sample, which has about 690,000 distinct CDR3 sequences, 40% to 50% seen once. Caucasian individuals from Russia who were healthy and aged roughly 6 to 95 acted as donors. Total RNA amounts of at least 6 micrograms were extracted per sample. Points from the study as a whole: Samples with more naive T cells showed higher observed beta diversity.

This receptor was taken from a man older than 75 in good health. Sequencing was performed on blood. V gene TRBV4-3 combines with J gene TRBJ2-2; D possibly corresponds to TRBD1 (6 bases). CDR3 protein: CASSQDRGGGELFF. As DNA, the CDR3 is TGCGCCAGCAGCCAAGATCGAGGGGGCGGGGAGCTGTTTTTT.